This record concerns one T cell receptor (beta chain) sequence. Its specificity is not known. These data belong to a study of blood T cells in healthy people across ages. Study-level information: With template switching, about one barcoded beta molecule was captured per two T cells. Study conclusions and caveats: Researchers judged that diversity estimates from one million T cells fell short of true values. When set beside aged donors, long-lived donors presented more naive CD4+ cells and higher diversity.

Individuals who donated were healthy Caucasians from Russia aged about 6 to 95. This CDR3 contains 15 residues. The V segment lost 1 base and the J segment 7 bases; nucleotides outside the gene matches: 5. Germline lookup yields CDR1 SGHRS and CDR2 YFSETQ. Through a sample-barcoded 5' primer and a J-beta primer mix, a second PCR was run for roughly 6 to 11 cycles. TCRdb fed the 5' RACE reads into MiXCR, producing one record per CDR3 protein. The repertoire holds fewer than 2,000,000 distinct CDR3 sequences, with more than 35% as singletons. This clonotype was obtained from a human donor in good health. The source material was blood. The chain uses TRBV5-1 and TRBJ2-2; 9 bases agree with TRBD1. This CDR3 reads CASSLQQGANGELFF. CDR3 bases: TGCGCCAGCAGCTTGCAACAGGGGGCGAACGGGGAGCTGTTTTTT. Looking up the rest from reference TRBV5-1 and TRBJ2-2 gives the full variable domain: KAGVTQTPRYLIKTRGQQVTLSCSPISGHRSVSWYQQTPGQGLQFLFEYFSETQRNKGNFPGRFSGRQFSNSRSEMNVSTLELGDSALYLCASSLQQGANGELFFGEGSRLTVL.